Listed here are 5 T cell receptor beta chains from one sample, sequenced in a study of metastatic and nonmetastatic thyroid tumors. TCRdb reanalyzed the PCR reads via MiXCR. The top ten clones hold almost 8% of a sample with about 35,000 clones, approximately 30% of them seen once. None of the patients had undergone any treatment ahead of thyroid surgery. The source material was blood. These receptors were obtained from a female donor with papillary thyroid cancer or a benign thyroid nodule (not recorded which). Some clones in this sample may be carry-over from other donors' samples.

This clone has only a few counts. This chain connects TRBV7-8 to TRBJ2-3, with TRBD2 matching 9 bases. The CDR3 is 16 residues long. V shed 6 bases, J shed 5 bases, and the junction held 12 bases outside the gene matches. CDR1 and CDR2 from the germline V gene are SGHVS and FQNEAQ. The CDR3 nucleotides read TGTGCCAGCAGATTCTTCCGCGGGGGGGCGGAAGATACGCAGTATTTT. The encoded protein is CASRFFRGGAEDTQYF. Full variable domain (remainder filled in from reference TRBV7-8 and TRBJ2-3): GAGVSQSPRYKVAKRGQDVALRCDPISGHVSLFWYQQALGQGPEFLTYFQNEAQLDKSGLPSDRFFAERPEGSVSTLKIQRTQQEDSAVYLCASRFFRGGAEDTQYFGPGTRLTVL.

This chain joins TRBV12-3 or TRBV12-4 and TRBJ1-6; possibly TRBD1 for D (5 bases). The CDR3 has 18 amino acids. V was pared by 5 bases and J by 3 bases, with 20 bases between. CDR3 in DNA: TGTGCCAGCAGTCAATCTATGTTGAGACAGTGCTATAATTCACCCCTCCACTTT. This encodes CASSQSMLRQCYNSPLHF.

This clone has at least ten counts. V and J are TRBV20-1 and TRBJ2-7; 8 bases line up with TRBD2. The CDR3 is 13 amino acids. The germline V gene has CDR1 DFQATT and CDR2 SNEGSKA (reference sequence). Germline trimming cut 2 bases from V and 9 bases from J; bases unmatched to any gene: 9. The CDR3 nucleotides read TGCAGTGCTAGATCGAACGGGGGGGCATGGCAGTACTTC. Translated, it gives CSARSNGGAWQYF.

This clone appeared many times. CDR3 in amino acids: CASSSLAQSYEQYF. Written as DNA, the CDR3 is TGTGCCAGCAGCTCGCTGGCCCAGTCCTACGAGCAGTACTTC. V is TRBV28 and J is TRBJ2-7; D not certain. The CDR3 sequence is 14 residues long. The V and J ends lost 6 bases and 1 base respectively, with 13 bases between them. Germline CDR1 is MDHEN and CDR2 is SYDVKM.

This clone was detected ten times or more. The gene calls are TRBV7-9 and TRBJ2-7; the match to TRBD2 covers 12 bases. The germline V gene encodes CDR1 SEHNR and CDR2 FQNEAQ (reference sequence). The CDR3 loop spans 14 amino acids. The trim removed 5 bases at V and 4 bases at J, leaving 3 bases unmatched. The chain's CDR3 is CASSTGTSGYEQYF. In DNA form, the CDR3 reads TGTGCCAGCAGCACCGGGACTAGCGGGTACGAGCAGTACTTC.